This T cell receptor (beta chain) was captured by sequencing in a study of blood T cells in healthy people across ages (dated by TCRdb to the mid-2010s). Study-wide context: In model experiments, roughly one uniquely barcoded TCR beta cDNA molecule per two T cells was captured by template switching. The study measured age-related changes in TCR beta repertoire diversity using deep sequencing normalized with unique cDNA molecular identifiers. The donors were split into four age groups: young (average roughly 15 years), middle-aged (about 40), aged (approximately 60) and long-lived (about 74). Using the same blood draw, the study looked at two additional independent replicas of 1 million unique cDNA reads for two donors, one aged 18 to 30 and the other aged 80 or older. To avoid experimental bias, donors of different ages were distributed randomly across sequencing lanes. What the study reported, not specific to this receptor: Bulk unsorted PBMC profiling prevented conclusive comparison of naive and antigen-experienced compartments. Estimates of total diversity based on one million sequenced T cells were regarded as lower bounds and as underestimates. Compared with the aged group, more naive CD4+ T cells, fewer expanded clones and increased TCR diversity were shown by the long-lived group, suggesting age selection. Observed TCR beta diversity per million T cells fell roughly linearly with age, and a significant reduction was already apparent by age approximately 40. Observed TCR beta diversity correlated strongly with the percentage of naive T cells measured by flow cytometry. Because the CMV infection status of the donors was unknown, age-related changes in expanded clonotypes may potentially have been confounded.

Systemically healthy Caucasian individuals from Russia, over 30 in total and aged about 6 to 90 years, were included as donors. Ten milliliters of peripheral blood were drawn from each donor into EDTA-treated Vacutainer tubes. Ficoll-Paque density-gradient centrifugation was used to isolate PBMCs, with at least 6 million per sample. Total RNA was extracted from PBMCs with Trizol reagent, with at least 6 micrograms obtained per sample. The percentages of naive CD45RAhigh/CD27high T cells were determined by flow cytometry on a PBMC aliquot from every donor. Library preparation employed 5' RACE. Reads for this sample came from an Illumina HiSeq 2500. A second PCR of about 7 to 12 cycles was run with a J-beta primer mix and a sample-barcoded 5' primer. Each TCR beta cDNA molecule received a unique molecular identifier from a template-switch 5' adaptor carrying 12 random nucleotides. At least 3 million CDR3-containing paired-end reads were obtained from each sample. First-strand cDNA was synthesized from all RNA with the Mint cDNA synthesis kit, primed by a TRBC-specific oligonucleotide. Following uracil-DNA glycosylase treatment, all cDNA underwent a first 18-cycle PCR with the universal primers M1SS and BC2_uni_R. In the source study's methods: Each sample was normalized by randomly selecting 1 million high-quality reads, each carrying a distinct molecular identifier. Instead of being binned into consensus sequences, reads with shared molecular identifiers were discarded. MiTCR, run with a Q25 quality threshold and the strictest error-elimination algorithm, handled CDR3 identification, clonotype clustering and error correction. Lower-bound total TCR beta diversity was estimated with a nonparametric unseen species model using Euler transformation. The public reads were reanalyzed by TCRdb: fastp trimming at Q25, MiXCR alignment, in-frame beta chains only. A single entry per CDR3 protein holds the most common genes and DNA from its merged rows. These V and J calls are TCRdb output, not the study's own analysis. The sample yields 1.5 million to 2 million distinct CDR3 sequences; 28% were counted once. The ten top clones hold about 8% of the sample.

Taken from cysteine to phenylalanine, the CDR3 has 12 residues. CDR3 DNA is the only sequence kept; it has 36 bases, read in frame from the first base. Taken from the germline V gene, the CDR1 and CDR2 loops are SQVTM and ANQGSEA. V lost 2 bases and J lost 5 bases; the stretch between them is 10 bases long. This clonotype was observed many times. Its antigen remains undetermined. No much larger clone is present one base from it, and per-base qualities are unavailable. The chain is made from TRBV29-1 and TRBJ2-7; TRBD1 might be the D gene, on 6 matching bases. The sequenced sample consisted of blood. The TCR comes from a woman in her twenties or thirties in good health. In nucleotides, the sequence is TGCAGCGTTGAATTGGGGGCCAACGAGCAGTACTTC. This sequence encodes CSVELGANEQYF.